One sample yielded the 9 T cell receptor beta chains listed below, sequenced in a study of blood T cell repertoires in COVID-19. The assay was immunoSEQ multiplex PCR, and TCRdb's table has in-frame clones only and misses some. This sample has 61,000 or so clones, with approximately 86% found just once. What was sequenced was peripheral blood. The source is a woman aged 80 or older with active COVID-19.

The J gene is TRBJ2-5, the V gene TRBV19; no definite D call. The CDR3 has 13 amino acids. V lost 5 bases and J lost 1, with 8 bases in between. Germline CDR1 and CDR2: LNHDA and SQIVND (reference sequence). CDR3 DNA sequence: TGTGCCAGTAGTGGTCAGTCCCAAGAGACCCAGTACTTC. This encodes CASSGQSQETQYF.

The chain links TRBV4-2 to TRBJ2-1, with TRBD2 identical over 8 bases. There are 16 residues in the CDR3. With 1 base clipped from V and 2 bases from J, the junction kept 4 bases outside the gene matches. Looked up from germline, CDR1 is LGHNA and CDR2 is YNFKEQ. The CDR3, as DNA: TGTGCCAGCAGCCAAGCCCAGCGGGGGACCTACAATGAGCAGTTCTTC. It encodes CASSQAQRGTYNEQFF.

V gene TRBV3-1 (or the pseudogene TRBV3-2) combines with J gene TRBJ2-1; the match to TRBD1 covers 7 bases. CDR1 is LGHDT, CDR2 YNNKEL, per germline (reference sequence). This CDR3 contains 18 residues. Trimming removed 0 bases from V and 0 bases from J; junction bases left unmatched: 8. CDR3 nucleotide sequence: TGTGCCAGCAGCCAAGAAGGGGCAGGGGGTAGCTCCTACAATGAGCAGTTCTTC. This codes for CASSQEGAGGSSYNEQFF.

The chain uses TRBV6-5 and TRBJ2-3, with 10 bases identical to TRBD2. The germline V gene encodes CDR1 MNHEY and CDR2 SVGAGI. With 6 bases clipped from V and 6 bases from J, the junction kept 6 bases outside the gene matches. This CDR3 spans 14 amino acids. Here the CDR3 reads CASRQRGGSDTQYF. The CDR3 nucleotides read TGTGCCAGCAGACAGCGGGGGGGATCGGATACGCAGTATTTT.

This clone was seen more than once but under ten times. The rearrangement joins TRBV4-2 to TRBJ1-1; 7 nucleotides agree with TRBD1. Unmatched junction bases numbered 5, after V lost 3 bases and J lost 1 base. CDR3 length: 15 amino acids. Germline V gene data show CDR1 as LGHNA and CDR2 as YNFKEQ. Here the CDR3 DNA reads TGTGCCAGCAGCCATCGAGCAGGGGGGAACACTGAAGCTTTCTTT. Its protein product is CASSHRAGGNTEAFF.

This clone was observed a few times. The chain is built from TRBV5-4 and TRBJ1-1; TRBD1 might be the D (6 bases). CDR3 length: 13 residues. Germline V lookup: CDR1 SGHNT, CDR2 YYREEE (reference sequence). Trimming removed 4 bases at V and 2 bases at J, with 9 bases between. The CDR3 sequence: CASSQQGNTEAFF. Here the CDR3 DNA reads TGTGCCAGCAGCCAACAGGGAAACACTGAAGCTTTCTTT.

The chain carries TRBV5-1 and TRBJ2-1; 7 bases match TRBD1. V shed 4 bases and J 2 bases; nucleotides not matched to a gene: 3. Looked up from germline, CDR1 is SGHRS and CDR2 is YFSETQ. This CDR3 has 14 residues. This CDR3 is CASSQGTAYNEQFF. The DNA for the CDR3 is TGCGCCAGCAGCCAGGGGACAGCCTACAATGAGCAGTTCTTC.

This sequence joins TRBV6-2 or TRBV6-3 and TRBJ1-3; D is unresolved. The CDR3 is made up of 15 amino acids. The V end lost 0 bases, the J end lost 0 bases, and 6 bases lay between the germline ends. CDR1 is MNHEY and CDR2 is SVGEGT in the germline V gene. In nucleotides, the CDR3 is TGTGCCAGCAGTTACTCGCCGGTCTCTGGAAACACCATATATTTT. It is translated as CASSYSPVSGNTIYF.

This CDR3 reads CASSIQQGTYEQYF. The CDR3 DNA follows: TGTGCCAGCAGCATCCAGCAGGGGACGTACGAGCAGTACTTC. The chain combines TRBV7-2 with TRBJ2-7; weak D call: TRBD1 (6 bases). Germline-derived CDR1 and CDR2 are SGHTA and FQGNSA. The CDR3 runs to 14 residues. The germline V and J ends were trimmed by 5 bases and 4 bases, with 15 bases remaining between them.